The subject of this entry is one T cell receptor (beta chain). Its antigen is as yet unknown. The data stem from a study of OX40 agonist ivuxolimab in advanced cancers. Study context: Patients were dosed with the agonistic anti-OX40 (CD134) antibody ivuxolimab. Eligibility rules accepted prior anti-PD-1, anti-PD-L1 or anti-CTLA-4 therapy, and 30% to 40% had some. Study results and caveats: Averaging showed that CD8+ T cells had more expanded clones than CD4+ did. The study found among the lowest clonal expansion in partial responders at 0.1-3.0 mg/kg.

The length of the CDR3 is 15 residues. V lost 8 bases to trimming and J lost 5 bases, with 21 bases between them. Germline V gene lookup returns CDR1 SGHTA and CDR2 FQGNSA. Data came from immunoSEQ multiplex PCR; TCRdb stores just in-frame clones and leaves some out. The sample shows about 64,000 clones, 85% of them seen only once. The TCR originated in an adult with an advanced solid tumor such as melanoma, head and neck, liver or kidney cancer. Material: CD4+ or CD8+ T cells sorted from blood, obtained in a trial of the OX40 agonist ivuxolimab. This chain connects TRBV7-2 to TRBJ2-5; D is possibly TRBD1 (6 bases). The chain's CDR3 is CASQDRSASSETQYF. CDR3 coding DNA: TGTGCCAGCCAAGACAGGTCCGCCTCGTCGGAGACCCAGTACTTC. Complete variable domain (other parts from reference TRBV7-2 and TRBJ2-5): GAGVSQSPSNKVTEKGKDVELRCDPISGHTALYWYRQSLGQGLEFLIYFQGNSAPDKSGLPSDRFSAERTGGSVSTLTIQRTQQEDSAVYLCASQDRSASSETQYFGPGTRLLVL.